This entry lists 22 T cell receptor beta chains sequenced from one sample in a study of blood T cell repertoires in COVID-19. This table comes from immunoSEQ multiplex PCR, and its TCRdb copy is limited to in-frame clones, with some not included. The sample includes about 180,000 clones, around 80% of them seen just once. Sequenced: PBMCs or T cells enriched from blood (not recorded which). These receptors were obtained from a woman aged 45-65 years who had recovered from COVID-19.

V gene TRBV27 combines with J gene TRBJ2-7; a possible D gene is TRBD2 (6 bases). Trimming removed 4 bases from V and 4 bases from J, with 14 bases in between. Germline V gene sequence: CDR1 MNHEY, CDR2 SMNVEV (reference sequence). The length of the CDR3 is 14 residues. The CDR3 protein is CASSWGLPTYEQYF. CDR3 sequence (DNA): TGTGCCAGCAGTTGGGGACTCCCAACTTACGAGCAGTACTTC.

The chain employs TRBV19 and TRBJ1-4, with D uncertain. Trimming removed 6 bases from V and 3 bases from J, with 14 bases in between. CDR1 and CDR2 from the germline V gene are LNHDA and SQIVND (reference sequence). The CDR3 spans 15 residues. The CDR3 region has the DNA TGTGCCAGTAGCCCACGAGGTACCGCTAATGAAAAACTGTTTTTT. This gives the protein CASSPRGTANEKLFF.

This clone came up a few times. The genes are TRBV23-1 and TRBJ1-1; 7 bases line up with TRBD1. Being an ORF, TRBV23-1 has a function that is uncertain. This CDR3 is 12 amino acids long. V lost 10 bases to trimming and J lost 5 bases; unmatched junction nucleotides: 7. The CDR3 nucleotides are TGCGCCACCAACAGGGGTACAACTGAAGCTTTCTTT. Translation gives CATNRGTTEAFF.

The rearrangement uses TRBV18 and TRBJ2-7, with TRBD1 matching over 7 bases. Germline V gene lookup returns CDR1 KGHSH and CDR2 LQKENI. Losses at the gene ends were 4 bases for V and 0 bases for J; bases not matched to a gene: 9. CDR3 length: 16 amino acids. The CDR3: CASSLLRDSSSYEQYF. The CDR3 DNA reads TGTGCCAGCTCACTCCTCCGGGACAGCAGCTCCTACGAGCAGTACTTC.

The chain joins TRBV19 to TRBJ1-5; TRBD1 aligns across 9 bases. Germline trimming cut 5 bases from V and 5 bases from J; bases unmatched to any gene: 10. The CDR3 covers 16 residues. Germline V lookup: CDR1 LNHDA, CDR2 SQIVND (reference sequence). CDR3 region: CASSGPGQGIHQPQHF. The DNA for the CDR3 is TGTGCCAGTAGTGGCCCCGGACAGGGGATTCATCAGCCCCAGCATTTT.

This sequence joins TRBV19 and TRBJ2-7, with 7 bases aligning to TRBD1. The V gene end was trimmed by 4 bases and the J gene end by 1 base; junction bases not matched to a gene: 4. Germline V CDR1 and CDR2: LNHDA, SQIVND (reference sequence). The length of the CDR3 is 14 residues. CDR3 amino acids: CASSTDRLSYEQYF. CDR3 DNA: TGTGCCAGTAGTACGGACAGGCTATCCTACGAGCAGTACTTC.

Here the CDR3 DNA reads TGTGCCAGCAGGCTCCTTTTAACAGGGGGGAGGACTGAAGCTTTCTTT. This encodes CASRLLLTGGRTEAFF. This chain connects TRBV28 to TRBJ1-1, with 8 positions matching TRBD1. This CDR3 has 16 amino acids. Germline V gene lookup returns CDR1 MDHEN and CDR2 SYDVKM. V lost 6 bases and J lost 5; bases outside the gene matches: 14.

V is TRBV5-4 and J is TRBJ2-7; 7 bases align to TRBD1. This CDR3 has 14 residues. The V segment lost 4 bases and the J segment 5 bases; nucleotides outside the gene matches: 9. Germline values: CDR1 SGHNT, CDR2 YYREEE (reference sequence). CDR3 protein: CASSPTGMRNEQYF. The CDR3 bases are TGTGCCAGCAGCCCGACAGGGATGAGGAACGAGCAGTACTTC.

The V gene is TRBV12-3 or TRBV12-4, the J gene TRBJ2-7; D is perhaps TRBD1 (5 bases). The CDR3 runs to 13 residues. The V end lost 3 bases, the J end lost 5 bases, and 11 bases lay between the germline ends. The CDR3 DNA follows: TGTGCCAGCAGTTTCGGAAGGGGCCACGAGCAGTACTTC. This encodes CASSFGRGHEQYF.

This rearrangement joins TRBV11-2 to TRBJ1-2, with unresolved D. The CDR3 is made up of 14 amino acids. The V gene lost 6 bases and the J gene lost 8 bases, with 19 bases spanning the gap. Looked up from germline, CDR1 is SGHAT and CDR2 is FQNNGV. The CDR3 sequence is CASSPDYQSEGYTF. The CDR3 DNA reads as TGTGCCAGCAGTCCCGATTATCAGTCAGAAGGCTACACCTTC.

This chain links TRBV28 with TRBJ1-2, with 11 bases aligning to TRBD1. The CDR3 spans 12 residues. Trimming removed 10 bases from V and 7 bases from J; junction bases left unmatched: 5. CDR1 and CDR2 (germline): MDHEN, SYDVKM. The CDR3 reads CAIGQGAFGYTF. As DNA, the CDR3 is TGTGCCATAGGACAGGGGGCATTTGGCTACACCTTC.

In DNA, the CDR3 is TGTGCCAGCAGTCCCCAACACGATGAGCAGTTCTTC. This translates into CASSPQHDEQFF. The chain combines TRBV12-3 or TRBV12-4 with TRBJ2-1; D is uncertain. Trimming took off 5 bases at V and 8 bases at J, with 10 bases between the two ends. There are 12 residues in the CDR3.

By sample share, this clone is medium-sized. The rearrangement links TRBV12-3 or TRBV12-4 to TRBJ1-2; D ambiguous. CDR3 length: 13 amino acids. V was shortened by 3 bases and J by 5 bases, with 10 bases between the two germline ends. CDR3 sequence (DNA): TGTGCCAGCAGTTTGGGAGACAAATATGGCTACACCTTC. Protein sequence: CASSLGDKYGYTF.

This clone occurred a few times. The DNA of the CDR3 is TGCGCCAGCAGCCAGGGGAGGAGTGGTAGCGGGTCCTACGAGCAGTACTTC. Translated: CASSQGRSGSGSYEQYF. V usage is TRBV4-1 and J usage is TRBJ2-7; 7 bases line up with TRBD2. Germline trimming cut 3 bases from V and 1 base from J; bases unmatched to any gene: 12. The CDR3 consists of 17 residues. Germline assignment: CDR1 MGHRA and CDR2 YSYEKL.

This chain joins TRBV9 and TRBJ1-1; 8 nucleotides agree with TRBD1. Germline V CDR1 and CDR2: SGDLS, YYNGEE. The J segment lost 4 bases and the V segment lost 4 bases, leaving 9 bases of the junction unmatched. This CDR3 region has 15 residues. In nucleotides, the CDR3 is TGTGCCAGCAGCCTTGAGACAGGGGAAATCACTGAAGCTTTCTTT. Residues: CASSLETGEITEAFF.

The J gene is TRBJ1-5, the V gene TRBV7-2, with a tentative D call TRBD1 (5 bases). With 3 bases removed from V and 0 bases from J, the gap between germline ends came to 12 bases. Looked up from germline, CDR1 is SGHTA and CDR2 is FQGNSA. CDR3 length equals 16 residues. This CDR3 is CASSLLGGGSNQPQHF. In nucleotides, the CDR3 is TGTGCCAGCAGCTTGCTTGGGGGGGGTAGCAATCAGCCCCAGCATTTT.

The chain recombines TRBV15 with TRBJ2-1, with 11 bases identical to TRBD2. The CDR3 length is 16 residues. Trimming cost V 1 base and J 7 bases; bases outside gene matches: 6. Germline-derived CDR1 and CDR2 are LNHNV and YYDKDF (reference sequence). CDR3 protein: CATSRVTSGSKNEQFF. The CDR3 DNA reads as TGTGCCACCAGCAGAGTTACTAGCGGGAGTAAGAATGAGCAGTTCTTC.

The chain joins TRBV12-3 or TRBV12-4 to TRBJ2-7; no definite D call. The ends were cut back, 6 bases at V and 0 bases at J, with 6 bases in the middle. The CDR3 is 12 amino acids. The CDR3 is CASRMSSYEQYF. In DNA, the CDR3 is TGTGCCAGCAGGATGAGCTCCTACGAGCAGTACTTC.

The CDR3 coding sequence is TGTGCCACCAGCAGAATGACAGGACACAATGAGCAGTTCTTC. Protein product: CATSRMTGHNEQFF. The rearrangement uses TRBV15 and TRBJ2-1; tentatively, D is TRBD1 (6 bases). CDR3 size: 14 residues. Germline values: CDR1 LNHNV, CDR2 YYDKDF (reference sequence). The ends were cut back, 2 bases at V and 5 bases at J, with 10 bases in the middle.

The chain uses TRBV15 and TRBJ2-5; 8 bases map to TRBD2. Trimming took 6 bases from V and 4 from J; bases not matched to a gene: 7. The CDR3 is made up of 14 amino acids. Per the germline V gene, CDR1 is LNHNV and CDR2 is YYDKDF (reference sequence). CDR3 sequence reads: CATREGSGRETQYF. Here the CDR3 DNA reads TGTGCCACCAGAGAGGGGAGCGGGAGAGAGACCCAGTACTTC.

The V call is TRBV2, the J call TRBJ1-5, with a possible D match to TRBD1 (5 bases). There are 14 residues in the CDR3. From germline, CDR1 is SNHLY and CDR2 FYNNEI. V was pared by 5 bases and J by 1 base, with 9 bases between. CDR3 bases: TGTGCCAGCAGTCTCGACAGAAGCAATCAGCCCCAGCATTTT. This sequence encodes CASSLDRSNQPQHF. Full variable domain (rest looked up from reference TRBV2 and TRBJ1-5): EPEVTQTPSHQVTQMGQEVILRCVPISNHLYFYWYRQILGQKVEFLVSFYNNEISEKSEIFDDQFSVERPDGSNFTLKIRSTKLEDSAMYFCASSLDRSNQPQHFGDGTRLSIL.

The rearrangement joins TRBV27 to TRBJ2-7; TRBD2 aligns across 8 bases. The CDR3 has 15 residues. The J segment lost 0 bases and the V segment lost 6 bases, leaving 7 bases of the junction unmatched. Germline CDR1 is MNHEY and CDR2 is SMNVEV (reference sequence). CDR3 amino acids: CASSPGGRSSYEQYF. CDR3 nucleotides: TGTGCCAGCAGCCCGGGCGGGAGGAGCTCCTACGAGCAGTACTTC.